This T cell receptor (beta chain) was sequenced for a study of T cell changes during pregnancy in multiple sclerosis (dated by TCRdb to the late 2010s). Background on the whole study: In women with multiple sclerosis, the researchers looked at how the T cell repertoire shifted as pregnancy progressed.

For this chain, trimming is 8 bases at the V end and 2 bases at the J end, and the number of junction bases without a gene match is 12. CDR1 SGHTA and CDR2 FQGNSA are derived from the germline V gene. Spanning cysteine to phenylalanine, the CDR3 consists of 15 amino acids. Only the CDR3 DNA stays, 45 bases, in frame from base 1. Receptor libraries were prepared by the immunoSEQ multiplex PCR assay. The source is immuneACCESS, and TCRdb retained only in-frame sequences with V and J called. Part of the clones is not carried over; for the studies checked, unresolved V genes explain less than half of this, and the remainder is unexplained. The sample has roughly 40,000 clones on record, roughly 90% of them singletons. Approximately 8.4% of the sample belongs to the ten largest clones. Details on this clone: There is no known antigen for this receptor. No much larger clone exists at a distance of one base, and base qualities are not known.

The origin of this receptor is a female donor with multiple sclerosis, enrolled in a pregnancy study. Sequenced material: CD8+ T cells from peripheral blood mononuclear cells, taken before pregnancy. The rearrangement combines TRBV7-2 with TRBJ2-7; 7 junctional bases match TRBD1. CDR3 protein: CASLLGDSQAYEQYF. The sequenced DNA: TGTGCCAGCCTCCTCGGGGACAGCCAGGCCTACGAGCAGTACTTC.